Given below is one TCR beta chain in context. CDR1 and CDR2 from the germline V gene are LGHNA and YSLEER. Germline trimming cut 0 bases from V and 9 bases from J; bases unmatched to any gene: 11. The CDR3 loop spans 17 amino acids. This record comes from a study of cytomegalovirus exposure and HLA in healthy donors. Study as a whole: A subsequent analysis stated that the 120 or so validation repertoires were run on the same platform as the 600 to 750 first-cohort repertoires.

The protocol was immunoSEQ multiplex PCR, while the TCRdb copy is restricted to in-frame clones and leaves out a portion. Of about 120,000 clones detected, around nine tenths appear once; the ten largest clones hold 1.4%. The sample comprised PBMCs. V is TRBV4-3 and J is TRBJ2-1; 10 bases fit TRBD2. The sequence was collected from a young woman in good health and CMV-seropositive. Here the CDR3 DNA reads TGCGCCAGCAGCCAAGATTTCAGCGGGGGGGCCGGCTTTGAGCAGTTCTTC. It yields the protein CASSQDFSGGAGFEQFF.